This is a list of T cell receptor beta chains from one sample in a study of Graves' ophthalmopathy and Graves' hyperthyroidism. TCRdb re-derived calls from the multiplex PCR reads in MiXCR, one entry per CDR3 protein. The sample lists roughly 220,000 distinct CDR3 sequences, around 50% seen once, with around half in the top ten. Sequences were obtained from peripheral blood. Every receptor here comes from an adult man with Graves' ophthalmopathy. Both conserved end residues are trimmed from each CDR3. A D gene is named only where the DNA matches it firmly. Clone sizes are given selectively: once, few, many, or a class where the clone is expanded.

clone_size	v_call	d_call	cdr3_length	j_call	cdr3_aa
-	TRBV29-1	TRBD1	15	TRBJ2-1	SVEAIGSRGHYNEQF
-	TRBV7-9	-	15	TRBJ2-6	ASSLMGRGSGANVLT
-	TRBV6-1	TRBD1	13	TRBJ1-2	ASRDTGGDNYGYT
-	TRBV7-9	-	10	TRBJ1-2	ASSLGNGGYT
-	TRBV28	-	12	TRBJ2-5	ASSFGDNQETQY
-	TRBV6-5	-	13	TRBJ1-5	ASSYAPDSGQPQH
-	TRBV19	-	11	TRBJ1-1	ASSPTGDTEAF
many	TRBV6-6	-	11	TRBJ1-1	ASSRGQNTEAF
few	TRBV5-6	-	12	TRBJ1-1	ASSLYELGTEAF
-	TRBV11-2	-	12	TRBJ2-7	ASNDDSALGEQY
-	TRBV7-2	-	14	TRBJ2-7	ASSKKTQFPSYEQY
many	TRBV10-3	-	9	TRBJ2-2	AISEPGELF
few	TRBV6-6	TRBD1	12	TRBJ2-5	ASGDRGSRETQY
-	TRBV12-3/TRBV12-4	TRBD2	14	TRBJ2-5	ASSLGTSGRQETQY
-	TRBV7-6	-	14	TRBJ2-2	ASSYTGSGNTGELF
few	TRBV7-9	-	12	TRBJ1-1	ASMTGPRGTEAF
-	TRBV7-2	-	13	TRBJ1-3	ASSSYRESGNTIY
-	TRBV24-1	-	13	TRBJ2-3	ATSAPTPGGDTQY
-	TRBV20-1	-	12	TRBJ1-1	SARSTGLNTEAF
few	TRBV12-3/TRBV12-4	TRBD1	12	TRBJ1-1	ASSVRTGGTEAF
many	TRBV10-3	-	13	TRBJ2-7	AISVRQGGVYEQY
-	TRBV10-3	TRBD1	11	TRBJ2-5	AIKRDRARTQY
-	TRBV7-6	-	13	TRBJ2-5	ASSLWAGNQETQY
-	TRBV7-9	TRBD1	12	TRBJ1-2	ASSVNRGRYGYT
once	TRBV7-2	-	13	TRBJ1-1	ASSLDTRARTEAF
-	TRBV7-6	TRBD2	14	TRBJ2-5	ASSEGLAGGGGTQY
-	TRBV12-3/TRBV12-4	-	13	TRBJ2-7	ASSDVVGGSYEQY
few	TRBV5-1	-	11	TRBJ1-1	ASSVMENTEAF
-	TRBV6-1	-	15	TRBJ1-1	ASSSGRFDRMNTEAF
many	TRBV15	-	11	TRBJ1-1	ATNTGQHTEAF
-	TRBV20-1	-	12	TRBJ1-4	SAREGVTNEKLF
-	TRBV20-1	-	10	TRBJ2-5	SGVGGKETQY
-	TRBV7-3	-	14	TRBJ2-2	ASSLSPAESAGELF
-	TRBV18	-	11	TRBJ1-1	ASSPGANTEAF
-	TRBV12-3/TRBV12-4	-	10	TRBJ1-6	ASSVRADTLN
-	TRBV2	-	14	TRBJ2-2	ASSDRGGFSTGELF
-	TRBV25-1	-	14	TRBJ2-2	ASSEDRGLYTGELF
-	TRBV12-3/TRBV12-4	-	11	TRBJ1-2	ASRSGGHGGYT
few	TRBV29-1	-	11	TRBJ1-2	SVEKGYNYGYT
few	TRBV20-1	-	12	TRBJ1-2	SAGGVDNDYGYT
-	TRBV9	TRBD2	12	TRBJ2-2	ASRAGGRTGELF
-	TRBV10-3	-	15	TRBJ1-2	AISGLSIPDNWHGYT
many	TRBV7-9	-	13	TRBJ2-7	ASSLASAVGHEQY
-	TRBV4-2	-	12	TRBJ1-5	ASSPLGGNQPQH
-	TRBV12-3/TRBV12-4	TRBD2	12	TRBJ2-5	ASIPGTSGGDQY
-	TRBV9	TRBD2	13	TRBJ2-5	ASSQPSGGKETQY
-	TRBV9	TRBD2	14	TRBJ2-2	ASSLIGTSGSGELF
-	TRBV11-3	TRBD2	15	TRBJ2-2	ASSSGLAGVYTGELF
once	TRBV10-3	TRBD1	12	TRBJ1-4	AISPRGGGGKLF